The clone carrying this T cell receptor (beta chain) was seen once. Libraries were prepared by immunoSEQ multiplex PCR; TCRdb keeps only in-frame clonotypes and omits some of them. This sample has 53,000 or so clones, with approximately 84% found just once. This sample stems from a study of T cell responses to AZD1222 COVID-19 vaccine. CDR1 and CDR2 from the germline V gene are MDHEN and SYDVKM. This CDR3 spans 14 amino acids. The V segment lost 1 base and the J segment 5 bases; nucleotides outside the gene matches: 4. V usage is TRBV28 and J usage is TRBJ2-7, with 8 bases lining up with TRBD1. Sequenced material: peripheral blood, taken on day 0 of AZD1222 vaccination. This sequence originates from an adult in good health. The CDR3 region is CASSLSGGLHEQYF. The CDR3 DNA follows: TGTGCCAGCAGTTTATCAGGGGGCCTCCACGAGCAGTACTTC.